This TCR beta chain was identified during a study of shared clonotypes between healthy human individuals. The ends lost 2 bases at V and 4 bases at J; junction bases unmatched: 6. The CDR3 is 15 residues long. Germline CDR1 KGHSH, CDR2 LQKENI. TCRdb's copy holds only in-frame clones and misses some; the assay was immunoSEQ multiplex PCR. The top ten clones hold around 0.4% of a sample with about 2.4 million clones, more than 85% of them seen once. The J gene is TRBJ1-2, the V gene TRBV18, with 8 nucleotides matching TRBD1. The sequence was obtained from a man aged 18 to 30 in good health. Some clones in this sample may be carry-over from other donors' samples. Sequencing was carried out using naive CD4+ T cells from PBMCs. Subset of the sample: CD45RA+ positively selected. In DNA form, the CDR3 reads TGTGCCAGCTCACCAGGGGCAGGGGGCTCCTATGGCTACACCTTC. It yields the protein CASSPGAGGSYGYTF.